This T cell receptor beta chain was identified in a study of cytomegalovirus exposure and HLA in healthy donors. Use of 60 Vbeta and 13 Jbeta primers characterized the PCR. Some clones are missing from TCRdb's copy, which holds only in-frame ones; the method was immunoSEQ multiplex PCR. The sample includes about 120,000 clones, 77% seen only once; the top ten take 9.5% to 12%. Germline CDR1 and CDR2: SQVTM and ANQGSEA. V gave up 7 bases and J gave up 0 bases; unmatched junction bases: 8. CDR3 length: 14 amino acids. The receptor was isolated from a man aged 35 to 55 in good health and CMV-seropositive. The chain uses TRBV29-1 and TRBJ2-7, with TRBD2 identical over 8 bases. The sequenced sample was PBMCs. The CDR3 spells CSAGIAGSSYEQYF. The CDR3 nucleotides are TGCAGCGCGGGAATAGCGGGGAGCTCCTACGAGCAGTACTTC.